This T cell receptor beta chain was recorded in a study of CD8 T cells in ankylosing spondylitis. CDR1 and CDR2 from the germline V gene are DFQATT and SNEGSKA (reference sequence). CDR3 size: 16 residues. J was trimmed by 4 bases and V by 2 bases; bases with no gene match: 11. Quantitative 5'-RACE with molecular barcodes was used to make the TCR beta libraries. TCRdb passed the 5' RACE reads through MiXCR, listing each CDR3 protein once. Seen here are 100,000 to 150,000 distinct CDR3 sequences, roughly 8.8% observed once, and the top ten hold more than 3%. Points from the study as a whole: CD8+ disease-linked clones were present at relatively low frequencies in blood. Reports say disease-linked clones showed up significantly more in matched ankylosing spondylitis synovial fluid.

This clonotype was counted ten times or more. The antigen is undetermined. The sample was blood, either unsorted or a sorted T cell fraction (not recorded which). This clonotype was sampled from a male donor with ankylosing spondylitis or in good health (not recorded which). This sequence joins TRBV20-1 and TRBJ1-5; 7 bases fit TRBD1. Here the CDR3 reads CSARSPRQGTNQPQHF. CDR3 nucleotide sequence: TGCAGTGCTAGATCCCCAAGACAGGGAACTAATCAGCCCCAGCATTTT.